This entry describes one T cell receptor beta chain. From germline, CDR1 is LNHNV and CDR2 YYDKDF (reference sequence). Trimming stripped 0 bases from V and 7 bases from J, with 9 bases between. CDR3 length equals 14 residues. The record originates from a study of blood T cell repertoires in COVID-19. Study background: Samples came from the United States, Italy and Spain, spanning acute and convalescent COVID-19. T cells, B-cell-depleted T cells, or PBMCs supplied cDNA or gDNA.

In the original processing: The authors estimated nucleated cell counts from reference gene primer amplification. The protocol was immunoSEQ multiplex PCR, while the TCRdb copy is restricted to in-frame clones and leaves out a portion. V and J calls and clone size are those listed in that table; D and trimming were worked out from the DNA. The sample carries about 150,000 clones, around 90% recorded once. The source material was peripheral blood. The genes are TRBV15 and TRBJ1-4, with D uncertain. The receptor's source is a human donor with COVID-19, enrolled during active disease. The donor label of this sample is uncertain. The CDR3 nucleotides are TGTGCCACCAGCAGAGATTTTGGCGGTGAAAAACTGTTTTTT. Its protein is CATSRDFGGEKLFF.